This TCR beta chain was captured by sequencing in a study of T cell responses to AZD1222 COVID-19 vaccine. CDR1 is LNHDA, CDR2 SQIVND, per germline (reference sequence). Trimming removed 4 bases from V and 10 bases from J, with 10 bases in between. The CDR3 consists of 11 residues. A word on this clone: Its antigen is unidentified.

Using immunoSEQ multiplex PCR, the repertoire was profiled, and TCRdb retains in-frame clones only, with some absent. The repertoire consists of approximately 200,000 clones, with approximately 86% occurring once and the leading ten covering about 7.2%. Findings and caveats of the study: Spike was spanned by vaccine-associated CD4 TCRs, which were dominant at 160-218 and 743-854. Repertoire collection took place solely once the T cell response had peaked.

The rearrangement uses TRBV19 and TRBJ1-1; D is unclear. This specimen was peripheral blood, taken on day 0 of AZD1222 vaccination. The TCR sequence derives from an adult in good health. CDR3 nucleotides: TGTGCCAGTAGTACCCATAGCGGAGCTTTCTTT. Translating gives CASSTHSGAFF.